This TCR beta chain was profiled in a study of blood T cell repertoires in COVID-19. Germline CDR1 and CDR2: LGHNA and YSLEER. J was trimmed by 1 base and V by 4 bases; bases with no gene match: 5. CDR3 length: 16 residues. Here immunoSEQ multiplex PCR was the method, and the copy in TCRdb shows in-frame clones only, minus some. The sample has some 170,000 clones, about 90% seen once. V usage is TRBV4-3 and J usage is TRBJ2-5; 11 bases align to TRBD2. What was sequenced was PBMCs or T cells enriched from blood (not recorded which). This TCR was recovered from a human donor with acute COVID-19. The donor label of this sample is uncertain. The chain's CDR3 is CASSRPSGGTQETQYF. CDR3 sequence (DNA): TGCGCCAGCAGCCGACCTAGCGGGGGGACCCAAGAGACCCAGTACTTC.